These 15 T cell receptor beta chains were all obtained from the same sample, sequenced in a study of response to subunit inactivated influenza vaccine. TCRdb used MiXCR to reprocess the RT-PCR reads, holding one entry per CDR3 protein. Of 200,000 to 300,000 distinct CDR3 sequences listed, 10% to 15% are singletons. Source: non-naive T cells sorted from PBMCs, taken roughly 2 weeks before vaccination. These TCRs come from a man aged 50-60 years who received an inactivated influenza vaccine.

The V call is TRBV6-5, the J call TRBJ1-1, with TRBD1 matching over 8 bases. CDR3 size: 13 residues. The V segment lost 3 bases and the J segment 9 bases; nucleotides outside the gene matches: 6. The V gene's germline CDR1 is MNHEY and CDR2 SVGAGI. The CDR3 is CASSYGQGAKAFF. The DNA for the CDR3 is TGTGCCAGCAGTTATGGGCAGGGGGCCAAAGCTTTCTTT.

This clonotype was picked up a small number of times. The rearrangement links TRBV7-2 to TRBJ1-5; D gene ambiguous. CDR3 length equals 15 residues. Trimming removed 5 bases at V and 2 bases at J, with 13 bases between. Germline V gene data show CDR1 as SGHTA and CDR2 as FQGNSA. CDR3 in amino acids: CASSITTVGNQPQHF. CDR3 DNA: TGTGCCAGCAGCATAACAACAGTTGGCAATCAGCCCCAGCATTTT.

This clonotype has a handful of counts. The chain combines TRBV7-2 with TRBJ2-3; TRBD2 aligns across 12 bases. The V gene end was trimmed by 3 bases and the J gene end by 5 bases; junction bases not matched to a gene: 6. CDR1 and CDR2 from the germline V gene are SGHTA and FQGNSA. The CDR3 spans 16 residues. The chain's CDR3 is CASSLTSGSVIDTQYF. The DNA of the CDR3 is TGTGCCAGCAGCTTGACTAGCGGGAGTGTAATAGATACGCAGTATTTT.

This clonotype has only a few counts. V usage is TRBV14 and J usage is TRBJ2-3; TRBD2 aligns across 7 bases. The CDR3 loop spans 15 amino acids. CDR1 is SGHDN and CDR2 is FVKESK in the germline V gene. Trimming removed 5 bases from V and 1 base from J; junction bases left unmatched: 6. The CDR3 sequence is CASSARGGRTDTQYF. CDR3 bases: TGTGCCAGCAGCGCTCGCGGGGGACGCACAGATACGCAGTATTTT.

The chain combines TRBV28 with TRBJ2-7; 10 positions agree with TRBD1. The length of the CDR3 is 13 residues. Germline V gene lookup returns CDR1 MDHEN and CDR2 SYDVKM. V shed 11 bases and J 6 bases; nucleotides not matched to a gene: 10. The CDR3 region is CAGTRQGATEQYF. The CDR3 region has the DNA TGTGCCGGCACCCGACAGGGGGCAACCGAGCAGTACTTC.

The chain carries TRBV5-1 and TRBJ2-2; D call uncertain. The CDR3 is 13 residues long. Germline V gene data show CDR1 as SGHRS and CDR2 as YFSETQ. Trimming removed 7 bases from V and 1 base from J, with 8 bases in between. As DNA, the CDR3 is TGCGCCAGCTTTAGAGGGAACACCGGGGAGCTGTTTTTT. Translating gives CASFRGNTGELFF. Full variable domain (missing parts from reference TRBV5-1 and TRBJ2-2): KAGVTQTPRYLIKTRGQQVTLSCSPISGHRSVSWYQQTPGQGLQFLFEYFSETQRNKGNFPGRFSGRQFSNSRSEMNVSTLELGDSALYLCASFRGNTGELFFGEGSRLTVL.

This clonotype has more than one count but fewer than ten. V is TRBV5-1 and J is TRBJ2-5, with 10 bases aligning to TRBD2. This CDR3 has 16 amino acids. Germline V CDR1 and CDR2: SGHRS, YFSETQ. V shed 1 base and J 5 bases; nucleotides not matched to a gene: 8. As DNA, the CDR3 is TGCGCCAGCAGCTTGATGGTAGCGGGGGGTTTTGAGACCCAGTACTTC. This gives the protein CASSLMVAGGFETQYF.

This clonotype was seen more than once but under ten times. The chain joins TRBV20-1 to TRBJ2-7; 10 positions agree with TRBD1. Losses at the gene ends were 3 bases for V and 5 bases for J; bases not matched to a gene: 7. CDR3 length equals 14 residues. Germline V CDR1 and CDR2: DFQATT, SNEGSKA (reference sequence). CDR3 residues: CSASGQGDRDEQYF. CDR3 DNA: TGCAGTGCTAGTGGACAGGGGGATCGCGACGAGCAGTACTTC.

This clonotype appeared many times. The genes are TRBV28 and TRBJ1-2; D ambiguous. Germline CDR1 and CDR2: MDHEN and SYDVKM. Trimming took 1 base from V and 5 from J, leaving 5 bases between them. This CDR3 contains 12 residues. The CDR3 nucleotides read TGTGCCAGCAGTTTATCTGGGTATGGCTACACCTTC. This codes for CASSLSGYGYTF.

This clonotype occurred many times. The genes are TRBV12-3 or TRBV12-4 and TRBJ2-7; 9 positions match TRBD2. The CDR3 consists of 15 residues. The ends lost 1 base at V and 0 bases at J; junction bases unmatched: 1. CDR3 sequence reads: CASSLGGRASYEQYF. CDR3 sequence (DNA): TGTGCCAGCAGTTTAGGCGGGAGGGCCTCCTACGAGCAGTACTTC.

This clonotype was observed a few times. The chain joins TRBV29-1 to TRBJ2-1; 9 bases map to TRBD2. Germline values: CDR1 SQVTM, CDR2 ANQGSEA. This CDR3 region has 14 residues. The V segment lost 4 bases and the J segment 4 bases; nucleotides outside the gene matches: 5. For the CDR3, the DNA is TGCAGCGTTGTAGCGGGAGTGAGTTACAATGAGCAGTTCTTC. As protein: CSVVAGVSYNEQFF.

A few counts support this clonotype. J is TRBJ1-2 and V is TRBV7-8, with 10 bases aligning to TRBD1. The CDR3 runs to 16 residues. CDR1 is SGHVS, CDR2 FQNEAQ, per germline. V gave up 5 bases and J gave up 4 bases; unmatched junction bases: 10. This chain's CDR3 is CASSQGQGGVSYGYTF. Written as DNA, the CDR3 is TGTGCCAGCAGCCAAGGACAGGGGGGCGTTAGCTATGGCTACACCTTC. Using reference TRBV7-8 and TRBJ1-2 for the parts outside the CDR3, the full variable domain is GAGVSQSPRYKVAKRGQDVALRCDPISGHVSLFWYQQALGQGPEFLTYFQNEAQLDKSGLPSDRFFAERPEGSVSTLKIQRTQQEDSAVYLCASSQGQGGVSYGYTFGSGTRLTVV.

This clonotype appeared many times. This chain uses TRBV12-3 or TRBV12-4 with TRBJ1-1; tentatively, D is TRBD1 (6 bases). V shed 2 bases and J shed 8 bases, with 9 bases lying between them. CDR3 length: 12 residues. The CDR3 sequence is CASSLRTAEAFF. The CDR3 region has the DNA TGTGCCAGCAGTTTAAGGACAGCAGAAGCTTTCTTT.

This clonotype has at least ten counts. The CDR3 sequence: CSATGTSGSQYF. The CDR3, as DNA: TGCAGTGCTACCGGGACTAGCGGGAGTCAGTATTTT. This chain links TRBV20-1 with TRBJ2-3, with TRBD2 matching 14 bases. Trimming cost V 4 bases and J 12 bases; bases outside gene matches: 3. In germline, CDR1 is DFQATT, CDR2 SNEGSKA (reference sequence). The CDR3 contains 12 residues.

Worth noting for this clonotype: This may be a read error, as it is one base from a much larger clone. V usage is TRBV20-1 and J usage is TRBJ2-2; 12 nucleotides agree with TRBD2. Germline CDR1 and CDR2: DFQATT and SNEGSKA (reference sequence). CDR3 length: 18 residues. CDR3 protein: CCAKTMTSGSMNTGELFF. The CDR3, as DNA: TGCTGTGCTAAAACGATGACTAGCGGGAGTATGAACACCGGGGAGCTGTTTTTT.